The 25 T cell receptor beta chains below come from one sample, sequenced in a study of vaccination and CD4 T cells after COVID-19 (dated 2022 in TCRdb). The protocol used for the library was PCR. For sequencing, an Illumina iSeq 100 was employed. At the Johns Hopkins FTIC core, DNA from the cultured CD4+ T cells underwent TCR sequencing with the Oncomine TCR Beta short-read assay. TCRdb trimmed public reads at Q25 via fastp, called clones via MiXCR and kept in-frame beta chains. Entries that share a CDR3 protein sequence are merged under the most common genes and DNA. This sample gives about 17,000 distinct CDR3 sequences in total; approximately 50% of them show up just once. 7% to 10% of the sample lies in the top ten. Explained via the paper, the treatment or condition label denotes: approximately nine-day PBMC culture with coronavirus spike peptide pools or control peptides (ViraFEST assay). No antigen has been assigned to these receptors.

Sequenced material: CD4+ T cells from blood, cultured in vitro. All receptors derive from a human donor who had recovered from COVID-19.

The CDR3 region is CSARATGVSGNTIYF. The CDR3 DNA reads as TGCAGTGCTAGAGCGACAGGGGTTAGTGGAAACACCATATATTTT. This chain connects TRBV20-1 to TRBJ1-3, with 8 bases that match TRBD1. This CDR3 is 15 amino acids long. V gave up 1 base and J gave up 3 bases; unmatched junction bases: 5. Germline CDR1 reads DFQATT; CDR2 reads SNEGSKA (reference sequence).

This clonotype was counted once. V and J are TRBV7-2 and TRBJ2-1; TRBD2 matches 11 bases. Trimming removed 4 bases from V and 1 base from J; junction bases left unmatched: 3. This CDR3 has 16 amino acids. Per the germline V gene, CDR1 is SGHTA and CDR2 is FQGNSA. CDR3: CASSSIAGGSYNEQFF. CDR3 DNA sequence: TGTGCCAGCAGCTCTATAGCGGGAGGGTCCTACAATGAGCAGTTCTTC.

This clonotype was seen a few times. The chain recombines TRBV10-3 with TRBJ2-7; D may be TRBD2 (6 bases). The germline gives CDR1 ENHRY, CDR2 SYGVKD. The CDR3 extends over 11 amino acids. The CDR3 region has the DNA TGTGCTGCGGGACCGAACTACGAGCAGTACTTC. Protein product: CAAGPNYEQYF.

Only a few counts were recorded for this clonotype. The chain joins TRBV10-3 to TRBJ1-1; D not certain. Germline loops: CDR1 ENHRY, CDR2 SYGVKD. This CDR3 has 13 residues. Trimming pared 8 bases from V and 2 bases from J, leaving 12 bases between. The CDR3 coding sequence is TGTGCCATCGGTGGGAGAGAAAACACTGAAGCTTTCTTT. This sequence encodes CAIGGRENTEAFF.

The J gene is TRBJ1-2, the V gene TRBV20-1, with a tentative D call TRBD1 (5 bases). There are 15 residues in the CDR3. The germline V gene has CDR1 DFQATT and CDR2 SNEGSKA (reference sequence). V was trimmed by 0 bases and J by 2 bases, leaving 13 bases between them. The CDR3 sequence is CSARDFPGSNYGYTF. The CDR3 nucleotides read TGCAGTGCTAGAGATTTCCCAGGGTCAAACTATGGCTACACCTTC.

This clonotype was seen more than once but under ten times. The chain has TRBV2 and TRBJ1-6; D perhaps matches TRBD1 (5 bases). V was shortened by 8 bases and J by 13 bases, with 18 bases between the two germline ends. Germline CDR1 and CDR2: SNHLY and FYNNEI. The CDR3 has 13 amino acids. The CDR3 nucleotides are TGTGCCAGCCAGACGGGGCCCGATATTCCCCTCCACTTT. Protein sequence: CASQTGPDIPLHF.

This clonotype was counted a few times. The V call is TRBV29-1, the J call TRBJ1-5; D might be TRBD1 (6 bases). Germline V gene sequence: CDR1 SQVTM, CDR2 ANQGSEA. The length of the CDR3 is 12 residues. V shed 6 bases and J shed 5 bases, with 11 bases lying between them. The CDR3 DNA sequence: TGCAGCGTAGGACAGTTAGATCAGCCCCAGCATTTT. Protein: CSVGQLDQPQHF.

The chain joins TRBV11-3 to TRBJ1-2, with TRBD1 matching over 8 bases. There are 15 residues in the CDR3. Trimming removed 7 bases from V and 1 base from J; junction bases left unmatched: 8. Germline loops: CDR1 SGHNT, CDR2 YENEEA. The CDR3 nucleotides read TGTGCCAGCATCCCAGGACAGGGAAGTAACTATGGCTACACCTTC. Translation: CASIPGQGSNYGYTF.

The chain is built from TRBV12-3 or TRBV12-4 and TRBJ1-2; maybe TRBD1 (6 bases). CDR3 length: 15 amino acids. Trimming cost V 7 bases and J 5 bases, with 20 bases left between them. CDR3 amino acids: CASTPSGGRMYGYTF. CDR3 in DNA: TGTGCCAGCACCCCGAGTGGGGGGCGCATGTATGGCTACACCTTC.

The table lists this clonotype with a few counts. The chain has TRBV7-9 and TRBJ1-4; tentative D call: TRBD1 (6 bases). Germline lookup yields CDR1 SEHNR and CDR2 FQNEAQ (reference sequence). This CDR3 is 16 amino acids long. With 5 bases removed from V and 4 bases from J, the gap between germline ends came to 17 bases. CDR3 nucleotides: TGTGCCAGCAGCCAGGGGATGGGCAGTGGTAATGAAAAACTGTTTTTT. Translated: CASSQGMGSGNEKLFF.

On this clonotype itself: A read error may produce the germline difference seen at one junction end. V is TRBV27 and J is TRBJ2-7, with 10 bases lining up with TRBD1. The CDR3 contains 9 residues. CDR1 MNHEY and CDR2 SMNVEV come from the germline V gene (reference sequence). The CDR3 region has the DNA TGTGCCAGCAGGGGGACAGGGGAATTC. Protein: CASRGTGEF.

The chain joins TRBV28 to TRBJ1-3, with 8 bases lining up with TRBD1. Trimming took 5 bases from V and 4 from J; bases not matched to a gene: 10. The CDR3 covers 16 residues. Germline V CDR1 and CDR2: MDHEN, SYDVKM. CDR3 sequence: CASSLLGTGGGNTIYF. As DNA, the CDR3 is TGTGCCAGCAGTCTCCTAGGGACAGGCGGAGGAAACACCATATATTTT. The full variable domain, rest sourced from reference TRBV28 and TRBJ1-3, is DVKVTQSSRYLVKRTGEKVFLECVQDMDHENMFWYRQDPGLGLRLIYFSYDVKMKEKGDIPEGYSVSREKKERFSLILESASTNQTSMYLCASSLLGTGGGNTIYFGEGSWLTVV.

The chain recombines TRBV2 with TRBJ1-2, with 7 nucleotides matching TRBD1. V lost 4 bases to trimming and J lost 2 bases; unmatched junction nucleotides: 7. This CDR3 has 15 residues. Germline values: CDR1 SNHLY, CDR2 FYNNEI. This chain's CDR3 is CASSGVRGHNYGYTF. CDR3 nucleotide sequence: TGTGCCAGCAGTGGCGTTAGGGGGCACAACTATGGCTACACCTTC.

This chain connects TRBV10-3 to TRBJ1-4; no firm D call. The CDR3 is 13 amino acids. V was pared by 4 bases and J by 4 bases, with 7 bases between. Germline CDR1 is ENHRY and CDR2 is SYGVKD. The CDR3 nucleotides are TGTGCCATCAGTGGAGGGTTTAATGAAAAACTGTTTTTT. It specifies CAISGGFNEKLFF.

The table lists this clonotype with a count of one. This chain joins TRBV7-3 and TRBJ1-2, with 7 bases fitting TRBD1. The length of the CDR3 is 13 residues. Trimming at V came to 2 bases and at J to 8 bases, leaving 5 bases not matched to a gene. The V gene's germline CDR1 is SGHTA and CDR2 FQGTGA. The CDR3 DNA sequence: TGTGCCAGCAGCTTACAAGGGGGCATGGGCTACACCTTC. Protein sequence: CASSLQGGMGYTF.

The chain has TRBV20-1 and TRBJ2-3; 8 bases are a match to TRBD2. The germline gives CDR1 DFQATT, CDR2 SNEGSKA (reference sequence). The CDR3 is made up of 15 amino acids. J gave up 0 bases and V 5 bases, and 7 bases lay outside the gene matches. The CDR3 DNA reads as TGCAGTGCTGACTCCCCTAGCGGGAGCACAGATACGCAGTATTTT. Amino acid sequence: CSADSPSGSTDTQYF.

This CDR3 is CASSMPLVQPQHF. For the CDR3, the DNA is TGTGCCAGCAGCATGCCCCTGGTGCAGCCCCAGCATTTT. V and J are TRBV21-1 and TRBJ1-5; the table's D call TRBD1 went unverified against the DNA. TRBV21-1 is a documented pseudogene. The CDR3 covers 13 residues.

In this sample, this clonotype turned up a few times. The J gene is TRBJ2-2, the V gene TRBV11-3; 12 bases map to TRBD1. After removal of 6 bases from V and 9 bases from J, the junction contained 5 bases not matched to a gene. From germline, CDR1 is SGHNT and CDR2 YENEEA. The CDR3 has 14 amino acids. CDR3: CASRPGQGARELFF. CDR3 DNA sequence: TGTGCCAGCAGACCGGGACAGGGGGCGCGGGAGCTGTTTTTT.

This CDR3 is CSARAPLGTDTQYF. The CDR3 coding sequence is TGCAGTGCTAGAGCGCCGCTCGGCACAGATACGCAGTATTTT. The V call is TRBV20-1, the J call TRBJ2-3; D is unclear. The CDR3 has 14 residues. The V and J ends lost 1 base and 1 base respectively, with 9 bases between them. Germline CDR1 reads DFQATT; CDR2 reads SNEGSKA (reference sequence).

This chain uses TRBV12-3 or TRBV12-4 with TRBJ1-2, with a weak D call TRBD1 (5 bases). V was shortened by 6 bases and J by 4 bases, with 15 bases between the two germline ends. The CDR3 length is 14 residues. As DNA, the CDR3 is TGTGCCAGCAGCGCCTCGGGACTGATCTATGGCTACACCTTC. This sequence encodes CASSASGLIYGYTF.

For the CDR3, the DNA is TGTGCCAGCAGCTTTCTGGGACAGGCTCCCTACGAGCAGTACTTC. Protein product: CASSFLGQAPYEQYF. The chain is built from TRBV7-9 and TRBJ2-7; 8 bases fit TRBD1. The CDR3 has 15 residues. Per germline, CDR1 SEHNR and CDR2 FQNEAQ (reference sequence). V was clipped by 3 bases and J by 2 bases; unmatched bases: 6.

V usage is TRBV7-9 and J usage is TRBJ1-5; D is unresolved. The ends were cut back, 6 bases at V and 1 base at J, with 13 bases in the middle. The V gene's germline CDR1 is SEHNR and CDR2 FQNEAQ (reference sequence). The CDR3 totals 15 residues. The CDR3 sequence: CASSKGGESNQPQHF. CDR3 nucleotide sequence: TGTGCCAGCAGTAAGGGTGGAGAAAGCAATCAGCCCCAGCATTTT.

The CDR3: CSVAGDRGNTGELFF. The DNA of the CDR3 is TGCAGCGTTGCCGGGGACAGGGGTAACACCGGGGAGCTGTTTTTT. This chain connects TRBV29-1 to TRBJ2-2; 10 nucleotides agree with TRBD1. J gave up 2 bases and V 4 bases, and 4 bases lay outside the gene matches. This CDR3 is 15 amino acids long. The V gene's germline CDR1 is SQVTM and CDR2 ANQGSEA.

The CDR3 spells CASSIPLAGGPGEQFF. DNA for the CDR3: TGTGCCAGCAGCATCCCCCTAGCGGGAGGGCCCGGTGAGCAGTTCTTC. The V gene is TRBV7-9, the J gene TRBJ2-1, with 12 bases lining up with TRBD2. The V and J ends lost 5 bases and 9 bases, in that order; junction bases with no gene match: 11. The length of the CDR3 is 16 residues. Germline-derived CDR1 and CDR2 are SEHNR and FQNEAQ (reference sequence).

The gene calls are TRBV18 and TRBJ1-2, with 7 bases identical to TRBD1. Trimming at V came to 1 base and at J to 5 bases, leaving 10 bases not matched to a gene. CDR1 is KGHSH and CDR2 is LQKENI in the germline V gene. The CDR3 sequence is 16 residues long. CDR3 loop: CASSPQGEQGRYGYTF. The CDR3 DNA sequence: TGTGCCAGCTCACCACAAGGGGAACAGGGGCGATATGGCTACACCTTC. The variable domain in full, completed from reference TRBV18 and TRBJ1-2, reads NAGVMQNPRHLVRRRGQEARLRCSPMKGHSHVYWYRQLPEEGLKFMVYLQKENIIDESGMPKERFSAEFPKEGPSILRIQQVVRGDSAAYFCASSPQGEQGRYGYTFGSGTRLTVV.